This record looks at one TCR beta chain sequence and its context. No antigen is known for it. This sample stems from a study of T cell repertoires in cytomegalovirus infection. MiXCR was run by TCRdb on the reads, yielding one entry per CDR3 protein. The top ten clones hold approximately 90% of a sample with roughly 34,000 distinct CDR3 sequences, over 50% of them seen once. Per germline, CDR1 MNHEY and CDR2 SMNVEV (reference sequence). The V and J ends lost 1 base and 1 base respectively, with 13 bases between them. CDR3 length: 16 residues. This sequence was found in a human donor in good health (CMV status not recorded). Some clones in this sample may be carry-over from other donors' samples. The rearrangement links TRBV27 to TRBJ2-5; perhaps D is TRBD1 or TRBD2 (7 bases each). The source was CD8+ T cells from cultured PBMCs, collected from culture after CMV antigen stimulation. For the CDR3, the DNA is TGTGCCAGCAGTTTATTTGCAGGGGGGGTCCAAGAGACCCAGTACTTC. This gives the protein CASSLFAGGVQETQYF.